Listed below are T cell receptor beta chains from one sample, sequenced in a study of blood T cell repertoires in COVID-19. The protocol was immunoSEQ multiplex PCR, while the TCRdb copy is restricted to in-frame clones and leaves out a portion. The sample lists about 440,000 clones; around 90% were seen once. What was sequenced was PBMCs or T cells enriched from blood (not recorded which). The receptors derive from a man aged 18 to 35 who had recovered from COVID-19. CDR3s include the opening cysteine and the closing phenylalanine or tryptophan. Fields, in order: V gene, clone size, D gene, J gene, CDR3 protein, CDR3 DNA. The D gene is left open where the match is weak. The size of a clone is reported for some rows only, either as once, few or many, or as a class for expanded clones.

TRBV6-1,.,TRBD2,TRBJ2-2,CASSEAWVAGELFF,TGTGCCAGCAGTGAAGCGTGGGTAGCGGGCGAGCTGTTTTTT
TRBV7-9,once,TRBD1,TRBJ1-2,CASSRTGGVDYGYTF,TGTGCCAGCAGCCGGACAGGGGGCGTCGACTATGGCTACACCTTC
TRBV28,.,.,TRBJ1-1,CASSQPTVNTEAFF,TGTGCCAGCAGTCAGCCTACAGTGAACACTGAAGCTTTCTTT
TRBV19,.,TRBD1,TRBJ1-5,CASSIGGDRGRPQHF,TGTGCCAGTAGTATAGGGGGGGACAGGGGTAGGCCCCAGCATTTT
TRBV7-3,.,.,TRBJ1-2,CASSLGRDTEYGYTF,TGTGCCAGCAGCTTAGGACGGGACACGGAGTATGGCTACACCTTC
TRBV2,once,.,TRBJ1-5,CASSLGGSNQPQHF,TGTGCCAGCAGCCTGGGGGGATCCAATCAGCCCCAGCATTTT
TRBV3-1/TRBV3-2,.,.,TRBJ1-2,CASSQVSGSNYGYTF,TGTGCCAGCAGCCAAGTTTCCGGGTCCAACTATGGCTACACCTTC
TRBV7-2,.,.,TRBJ2-1,CASSLPGNEQFF,TGTGCCAGCAGCTTGCCCGGCAATGAGCAGTTCTTC
TRBV27,.,.,TRBJ1-6,CASSLLVNSPLHF,TGTGCCAGCAGTTTACTAGTTAATTCACCCCTCCACTTT
TRBV2,.,TRBD2,TRBJ2-7,CASSEVLAGRSYEQYF,TGTGCCAGCAGTGAAGTTCTAGCGGGCCGCTCCTACGAGCAGTACTTC
TRBV24-1,.,TRBD1,TRBJ2-6,CATSDSRGPGANVLTF,TGTGCCACCAGTGATTCCAGGGGGCCTGGGGCCAACGTCCTGACTTTC
TRBV5-1,.,TRBD1,TRBJ1-1,CASSSRDRGSTEAFF,TGCGCCAGCAGCTCCCGGGACAGGGGGTCCACTGAAGCTTTCTTT
TRBV6-5,.,.,TRBJ1-5,CASNPGSNQPQHF,TGTGCCAGCAACCCTGGCAGCAATCAGCCCCAGCATTTT
TRBV7-3,.,TRBD1,TRBJ2-3,CASSLTGQDTQYF,TGTGCCAGCAGCTTAACGGGACAGGATACGCAGTATTTT
TRBV30,.,TRBD2,TRBJ2-5,CAWSSGTSVETQYF,TGTGCCTGGAGTTCCGGGACTAGCGTTGAGACCCAGTACTTC
TRBV6-4,many,.,TRBJ1-6,CASSESGGSPLHF,TGTGCCAGCAGTGAATCGGGGGGTTCACCCCTCCACTTT
TRBV10-2,.,.,TRBJ1-1,CASSEVAFGRKAEAFF,TGCGCCAGCAGTGAGGTGGCATTTGGGAGGAAGGCTGAAGCTTTCTTT
TRBV6-6,.,TRBD1,TRBJ1-1,CASEKPPGQGNTEAFF,TGTGCCTCCGAAAAACCCCCGGGACAGGGGAACACTGAAGCTTTCTTT
TRBV19,.,TRBD1,TRBJ1-2,CASSIGRGQVYGYTF,TGTGCCAGTAGTATAGGGAGGGGACAGGTCTATGGCTACACCTTC
TRBV12-3/TRBV12-4,.,.,TRBJ1-2,CASSSQGDYGYTF,TGTGCCAGCAGTTCCCAAGGGGACTATGGCTACACCTTC
TRBV27,.,.,TRBJ1-4,CASSFSTRTTTNEKLFF,TGTGCCAGCAGTTTCAGTACAAGAACGACAACTAATGAAAAACTGTTTTTT
TRBV5-1,once,.,TRBJ2-1,CASSPGLSYNEQFF,TGCGCCAGCAGCCCGGGACTTAGCTACAATGAGCAGTTCTTC
TRBV5-1,.,.,TRBJ2-2,CASSSNIVTGELFF,TGCGCCAGCAGCTCAAACATCGTCACCGGGGAGCTGTTTTTT
TRBV15,.,.,TRBJ2-7,CATSRTNKGFADEQYF,TGTGCCACCAGCAGAACAAACAAGGGGTTTGCGGACGAGCAGTACTTC
TRBV6-4,.,.,TRBJ1-5,CASSEGGGGQPQHF,TGTGCCAGCAGTGAGGGGGGGGGCGGTCAGCCCCAGCATTTT
TRBV3-1/TRBV3-2,.,TRBD1,TRBJ1-6,CASRLQGDNSPLHF,TGTGCCAGCAGACTACAGGGGGACAATTCACCCCTCCACTTT
TRBV5-6,.,.,TRBJ2-2,CASSPRSGLGRTTGELFF,TGTGCCAGCAGCCCCCGGAGCGGACTTGGACGGACCACCGGGGAGCTGTTTTTT
TRBV11-3,once,.,TRBJ1-1,CASSRSRGNTEAFF,TGTGCCAGCAGCCGAAGCAGGGGGAACACTGAAGCTTTCTTT
TRBV7-8,.,.,TRBJ1-5,CASSLETGGLQPQHF,TGTGCCAGCAGCTTAGAAACGGGGGGACTACAGCCCCAGCATTTT
TRBV6-2/TRBV6-3,.,TRBD2,TRBJ2-1,CASSPQKRGGFNEQFF,TGTGCCAGCAGCCCCCAGAAGCGGGGGGGCTTCAATGAGCAGTTCTTC
TRBV28,few,.,TRBJ1-1,CASSDNSGTLRFPEAFF,TGTGCCAGCAGTGATAACTCCGGGACACTTCGCTTTCCTGAAGCTTTCTTT
TRBV27,.,.,TRBJ2-6,CASNSFTTVSGANVLTF,TGTGCCAGCAATTCCTTCACGACAGTCTCTGGGGCCAACGTCCTGACTTTC
TRBV28,once,TRBD1,TRBJ1-2,CASSPPGQSNYGYTF,TGTGCCAGCAGTCCGCCGGGACAGAGTAACTATGGCTACACCTTC
TRBV27,.,.,TRBJ1-5,CASSLGGLWGDQPQHF,TGTGCCAGCAGTTTAGGGGGTCTTTGGGGGGATCAGCCCCAGCATTTT
TRBV6-5,.,.,TRBJ1-2,CASSYDRSYGYTF,TGTGCCAGCAGTTACGACAGGAGCTATGGCTACACCTTC
TRBV9,.,.,TRBJ2-7,CASSAELGGYEQYF,TGTGCCAGCAGCGCAGAACTAGGTGGTTACGAGCAGTACTTC
TRBV18,.,TRBD1,TRBJ2-4,CASSPRKQGAKNIQYF,TGTGCCAGCTCACCACGAAAACAGGGGGCCAAAAACATTCAGTACTTC
TRBV6-5,.,TRBD1,TRBJ1-2,CASTQDREYGYTF,TGTGCCAGCACTCAAGACAGGGAGTATGGCTACACCTTC
TRBV18,.,TRBD1,TRBJ1-1,CASSPGTGGAYEAFF,TGTGCCAGCTCACCGGGGACAGGGGGCGCGTATGAAGCTTTCTTT
TRBV2,.,TRBD1,TRBJ1-5,CASKGDSDNQPQHF,TGTGCCAGCAAGGGGGACAGTGACAATCAGCCCCAGCATTTT
TRBV5-4,.,.,TRBJ2-3,CASSLDSDTQYF,TGTGCCAGCAGCTTAGACAGTGATACGCAGTATTTT
TRBV3-1/TRBV3-2,.,TRBD2,TRBJ2-7,CASSQYRAGGSSYEQYF,TGTGCCAGCAGCCAATATCGGGCGGGAGGATCCTCCTACGAGCAGTACTTC
TRBV6-2/TRBV6-3,.,.,TRBJ1-1,CASSYSGVGRAFF,TGTGCCAGCAGTTACTCCGGGGTTGGTAGAGCTTTCTTT
TRBV2,.,TRBD1,TRBJ1-3,CASSRTGPAGNTIYF,TGTGCCAGCAGCCGGACAGGGCCGGCAGGAAACACCATATATTTT
TRBV11-1,once,.,TRBJ2-1,CASSPGLRVYEQFF,TGTGCCAGCAGCCCCGGACTGAGGGTCTATGAGCAGTTCTTC
TRBV5-1,.,.,TRBJ2-2,CASSLVGLGELFF,TGCGCCAGCAGCCTGGTAGGACTCGGGGAGCTGTTTTTT